This T cell receptor beta chain was captured by sequencing in a study of a mutant IDH1 vaccine in newly diagnosed glioma. Study details: Most had both radiotherapy and temozolomide beforehand; others had only one.

As concerns this clone: Its antigen is not known.

Described time point: week 47, end of study. A 20-mer mutant IDH1 peptide at 300 ug was injected subcutaneously with topical imiquimod. The study enrolled donors with new WHO grade 3 or 4 IDH1-mutant, ATRX-lost astrocytomas. V dropped 2 bases and J dropped 2; count of bases not matched to a gene: 6. The CDR3 loop spans 16 amino acids. The germline V gene has CDR1 SGDLS and CDR2 YYNGEE. Only in-frame clones appear in the TCRdb table, and some are missing; sequencing was by immunoSEQ multiplex PCR. The table shows approximately 84,000 clones, with approximately 80% occurring only once. This sequence originates from a man aged 35-49 years with glioma. The chain links TRBV9 to TRBJ2-2; 7 bases fit TRBD2. This material consisted of PBMCs, taken from a glioma patient whose treatment included an IDH1 peptide vaccine. The CDR3 nucleotides read TGTGCCAGCAGCGTGGCCGGGACTACAAACACCGGGGAGCTGTTTTTT. It translates to CASSVAGTTNTGELFF. The full variable domain, with the rest looked up from reference TRBV9 and TRBJ2-2, is DSGVTQTPKHLITATGQRVTLRCSPRSGDLSVYWYQQSLDQGLQFLIQYYNGEERAKGNILERFSAQQFPDLHSELNLSSLELGDSALYFCASSVAGTTNTGELFFGEGSRLTVL.